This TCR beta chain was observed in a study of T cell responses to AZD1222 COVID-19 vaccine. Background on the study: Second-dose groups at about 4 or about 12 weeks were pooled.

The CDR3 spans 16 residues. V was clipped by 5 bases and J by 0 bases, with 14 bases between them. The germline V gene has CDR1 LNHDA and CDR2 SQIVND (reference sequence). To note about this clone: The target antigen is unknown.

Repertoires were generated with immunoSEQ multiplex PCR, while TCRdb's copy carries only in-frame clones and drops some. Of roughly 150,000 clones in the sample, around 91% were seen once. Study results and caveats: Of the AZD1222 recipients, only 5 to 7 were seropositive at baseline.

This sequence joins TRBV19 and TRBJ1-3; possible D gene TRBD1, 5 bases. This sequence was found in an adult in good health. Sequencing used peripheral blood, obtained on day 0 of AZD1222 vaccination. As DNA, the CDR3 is TGTGCCAGTAGTTTTGGGACCCGAGGCTCTGGAAACACCATATATTTT. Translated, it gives CASSFGTRGSGNTIYF.